This TCR beta chain came from a study of cytomegalovirus exposure and HLA in healthy donors (TCRdb year 2017). Regarding the study in general: An earlier analysis of about 530 of the donors reported about 260 Gb of sequence data and 95 million to 130 million unique TCR beta sequences obtained from approximately 180 million T cells. To decide whether each TCR beta V gene segment behaved as functional or pseudogenic, an earlier analysis of several hundred of the donors relied on high-throughput TCR beta sequencing. Among the roughly 430 genotyped donors, around 81% belonged to the genetic ancestry cluster associated with self-reported Caucasian donors. Typing coverage differed by locus: A, B, C, DRB1 and DQB1 were typed in roughly 620-630 donors, DQA1 in about 550, DPA1 in 600 to 610, and DPB1 in roughly 470. Among 350 to 400 genotyped donors of the cohort, an average of 235,054 unique TCR beta nucleotide sequences were sequenced per donor, roughly 18% of them non-productive. Alongside the repertoire data, information on donor age, sex, ethnicity and CMV serostatus was compiled. To predict cytomegalovirus infection status, the study brought together high-throughput TCR immunosequencing, statistical association of individual TCRs with disease status, and machine learning. All discovery cohort repertoires had been generated using a single sequencing platform. Both class I and class II loci were covered by HLA typing, at four-digit resolution. A separate validation cohort of 100 to 150 different subjects was used in addition to the roughly 640-subject first cohort. Roughly 5 DR-DQ haplotypes were handled as single units for association and clustering because linkage in the cohort was strong. A later analysis re-examined previously published TCR beta repertoires from 600 to 700 donors and added high-resolution HLA genotyping to investigate patterns of TCR occurrence. The study used immunosequencing to profile the T cell repertoires of under 700 subjects and linked those repertoires to cytomegalovirus serostatus. The aim of the study was to test whether cataloging public T cell receptors could identify signatures of past pathogen exposure. Rather than drawing on any new phenotypic data, the later analysis identified candidate immune exposures from TCR beta sequences and the way those sequences occurred across donors. A later genetic analysis took genome-wide SNP genotypes for about 65% of the 666 donors and used that subset as a discovery cohort. Roughly 300 gigabases of sequencing data and 70 million to 95 million unique TCR sequences made up an early release that covered several hundred HLA-typed donors. The full study reports these points: Because HLA typing was unavailable for some donors at each locus, only the typed subset was used in association tests. According to a later genetic analysis, donors in an Asian-associated ancestry cluster had fewer N-insertions in productive TCRs than the approximately 700-donor mean. In a later analysis, several top co-occurrence clusters were reported to appear linked to parvovirus B19, influenza, CMV and Epstein-Barr virus. An association between a missense DCLRE1C variant and V-gene and J-gene trimming of TCR beta chains was found in a later genetic analysis and replicated in an independent cohort. In a later analysis, TCR association rates were found to vary across HLA loci, with the most associated TCRs seen for DRB1 alleles and the fewest for HLA-C alleles. Presence/absence analyses assumed roughly uniform sequencing depth across donors, an assumption that may not hold. For the cohort, immune exposure information was limited to CMV serostatus. A further reported finding was that TCR beta sequences accurately predicted the HLA-A and HLA-B alleles for most subjects in the first cohort. In vitro tests confirmed that a few of the cytomegalovirus-associated TCR beta chains recognize cytomegalovirus antigens. Linkage disequilibrium might explain the correlated functional status among segregating V segments, but an unknown experimental factor could not be excluded. An earlier analysis of approximately 570 of the donors showed that most TCR beta V segments appeared in productive rearrangements either about 90% or about 30% of the time, which broadly matched IMGT annotations. The study listed 150 to 200 TCR beta chains as associated with cytomegalovirus. Strong co-occurrence of HLA alleles, especially DR and DQ, made assigning TCR associations to individual alleles difficult. In a later analysis, some 18,000 TCR beta sequences were associated with specific HLA alleles at a false discovery rate of 0.05. A cluster of highly shared sequence variants was judged likely to be a technical artifact of the sequencing pipeline. Around 16 rarely observed V segments, including chromosome 9 orphons, were excluded from the earlier analysis of a few hundred of the donors because counts were too low. A later analysis found that most CMV-associated TCR beta chains appeared HLA-restricted, with HLA associations seemingly driven largely by CMV exposure. Most TCR sequences were seen in very few donors, while some public TCRs were found in many individuals. In this cohort, only TCR beta chains were sequenced, and detectable features were limited by the absence of alpha or paired-chain data. Some IMGT-functional V segments, including TRBV6-2 and TRBV6-3, could not be distinguished by the 87-base-pair reads and were therefore excluded. Compared with equally common non-associated chains, HLA-associated TCR beta chains in a later analysis were more clonally expanded and had lower generation probabilities. In both the original and validation cohorts, the classifier was reported to diagnose cytomegalovirus status with high specificity and sensitivity. The authors suggested that the approach could potentially be extended to other disease states and immunological phenotypes.

Preparation of the library involved the immunoSEQ multiplex PCR assay. The multiplex PCR relied on a mix of 60 forward primers for TCR Vbeta segments and 13 reverse primers for TCR Jbeta segments. Amplification of the CDR3 region of rearranged TCR beta genes was performed with a multiplex PCR assay on genomic DNA. On the Illumina HiSeq System, the amplified TCR beta libraries were sequenced as 87-base-pair reads. The source study handled its data this way. A later analysis counted approximately 74 million unique TCR beta chains across the 650 to 700 repertoires, and some 12 million of these chains were shared by at least two donors. Raw reads were error-corrected and collapsed into unique sequences by a nearest-neighbor algorithm in which closely related sequences were merged to remove PCR and sequencing errors. CDR3 sequences were aligned to IMGT reference sequences to assign V, D and J gene segments. For a sequence to be retained, at least a six-nucleotide match to both a V gene segment and a J gene segment was required. A rearrangement counted as productive if the CDR3 had no stop codons and remained in frame with V and J, and every other rearrangement counted as non-productive. CDR3 was defined by IMGT convention, running from the second conserved V-encoded cysteine to the conserved J-encoded phenylalanine. In an earlier analysis of 500 to 650 of the donors, sequences lacking an unambiguous match to a single V gene segment were excluded. An earlier analysis of a few hundred of the donors classified V segments as functional when productive rearrangements were above 56.7% and as segregating when the standard deviation between donors was above 5%. To diagnose cytomegalovirus status from the catalog of TCR beta chain sequences, a statistical classification framework was built. A later analysis assigned V and J genes by comparing TCR nucleotide sequences with IMGT/GENE-DB human TR gene sequences. The TCRdist pipeline was used in a later analysis to assign CDR3 sequences and most-parsimonious VDJ recombination scenarios. In a later analysis, every TCR beta chain was defined by the combination of its CDR3 amino acid sequence and its V-gene family, and reads without a unique V-gene family were dropped. A later analysis removed 500 to 650 highly shared, low-generation-probability nucleotide sequences to deal with suspected cross-contamination and a sequencing artifact. For each public chain, a later analysis derived a clonal expansion index from normalized ranks of inferred template counts within each repertoire. In a later analysis, generation probabilities were computed with a VDJ recombination model fitted to out-of-frame rearrangements, and the resulting probabilities were checked against IGoR. In a later analysis, hypergeometric tests were used to score TCR-TCR, TCR-HLA and TCR-CMV co-occurrence, with a repertoire-size bias correction applied to TCR pairs. To estimate false discovery rates, a later analysis permuted the HLA or CMV assignments 20 times. In a later analysis, co-occurring TCRs were grouped using DBSCAN, with TCRdist sequence similarity added in when clustering inside HLA-allele-positive subsets. Repertoires with fewer than 30,000 or more than 120,000 public chains, plus five repertoires with anomalous nucleotide sharing, were excluded from co-occurrence clustering. Held by TCRdb, this immuneACCESS table contains in-frame sequences only and omits some clones. Under half of the omission traces to an unresolved V gene where checked; the cause of the rest is unknown. The V and J calls and clone size come from that table; D and trimming were worked out from the DNA. The sample data list about 130,000 clones, and about 68% of these were observed just once. The ten largest make up approximately 3.8% of the sample.

In total, approximately 610 healthy bone marrow donors made up the cohort. Cohort members were all nominally healthy when sampled, although unrecorded immune exposures were likely present. The donor tested CMV seropositive and was one of the 289 seropositive cohort members. Each donor provided a peripheral blood sample, and peripheral blood mononuclear cells were used for TCR beta sequencing. The Qiagen DNeasy Blood Extraction Kit was used to extract genomic DNA from the blood cell samples. This clone turned up a few times. Its target antigen remains unknown. No much larger clone is present one base from it, and per-base qualities are unavailable. The CDR3, from cysteine to phenylalanine, totals 15 residues. CDR3 DNA is the only sequence kept; it has 45 bases, read in frame from the first base. From a lookup of the germline V gene (reference sequence), CDR1 and CDR2 are GTSNPN and SVGIG.

The origin of this receptor is a man aged 40-50 years in good health and CMV-seropositive. Rearrangement joined TRBV30 to TRBJ2-3, and perhaps TRBD2 as D gene, on 7 matching bases. The specimen sequenced was PBMCs. The CDR3 reads CVGEGGDGVTDTQYF. The DNA sequence is given as TGTGTTGGGGAGGGGGGCGATGGCGTCACAGATACGCAGTATTTT. Extended through the reference TRBV30 and TRBJ2-3 proteins, this CDR3 yields the full variable domain: SQTIHQWPATLVQPVGSPLSLECTVEGTSNPNLYWYRQAAGRGLQLLFYSVGIGQISSEVPQNLSASRPQDRQFILSSKKLLLSDSGFYLCVGEGGDGVTDTQYFGPGTRLTVL.